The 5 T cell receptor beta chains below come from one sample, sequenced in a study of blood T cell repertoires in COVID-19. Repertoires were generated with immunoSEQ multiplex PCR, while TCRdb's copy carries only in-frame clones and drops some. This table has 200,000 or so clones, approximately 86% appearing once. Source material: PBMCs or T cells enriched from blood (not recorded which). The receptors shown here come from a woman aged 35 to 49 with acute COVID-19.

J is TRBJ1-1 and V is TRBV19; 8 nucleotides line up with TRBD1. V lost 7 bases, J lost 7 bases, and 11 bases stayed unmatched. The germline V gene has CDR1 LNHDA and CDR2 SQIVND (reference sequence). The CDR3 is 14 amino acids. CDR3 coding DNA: TGTGCCAGTAACACGAGACAGGGGAACGGTGAAGCTTTCTTT. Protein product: CASNTRQGNGEAFF.

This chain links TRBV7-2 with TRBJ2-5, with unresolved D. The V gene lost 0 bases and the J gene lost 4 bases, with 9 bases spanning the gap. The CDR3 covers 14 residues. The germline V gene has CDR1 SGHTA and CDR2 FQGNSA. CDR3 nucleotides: TGTGCCAGCAGCTTAGCGCTCCGGTTAGAGACCCAGTACTTC. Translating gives CASSLALRLETQYF.

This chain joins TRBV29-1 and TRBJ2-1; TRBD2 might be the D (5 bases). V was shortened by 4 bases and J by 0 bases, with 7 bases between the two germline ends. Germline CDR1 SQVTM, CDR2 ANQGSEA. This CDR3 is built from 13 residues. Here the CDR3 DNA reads TGCAGCGTTGGGGAGAGCTCCTACAATGAGCAGTTCTTC. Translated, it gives CSVGESSYNEQFF.

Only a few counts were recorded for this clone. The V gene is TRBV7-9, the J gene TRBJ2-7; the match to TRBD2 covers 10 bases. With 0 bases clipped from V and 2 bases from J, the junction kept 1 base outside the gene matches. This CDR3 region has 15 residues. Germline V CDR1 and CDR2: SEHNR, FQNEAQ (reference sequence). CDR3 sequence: CASSLALAGAYEQYF. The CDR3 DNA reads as TGTGCCAGCAGCTTAGCTCTAGCGGGAGCCTACGAGCAGTACTTC.

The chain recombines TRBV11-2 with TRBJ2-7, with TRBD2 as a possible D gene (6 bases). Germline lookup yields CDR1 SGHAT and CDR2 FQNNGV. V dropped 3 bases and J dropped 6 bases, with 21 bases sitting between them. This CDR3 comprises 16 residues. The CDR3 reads CASSLASVSRGFEQYF. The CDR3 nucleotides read TGTGCCAGCAGCTTGGCTTCGGTTTCCCGGGGGTTCGAGCAGTACTTC.